This is a list of T cell receptor beta chains from one sample in a study of early T cells in non-severe SARS-CoV-2 infection. A single record per CDR3 protein comes from TCRdb applying MiXCR to the 5' RACE reads. Of about 67,000 distinct CDR3 sequences in the sample, approximately 10% are singletons; the top ten hold around 4%. The sequencing input was whole blood. These receptors all stem from an adult who was a healthcare worker with PCR-confirmed SARS-CoV-2 infection or an uninfected control (not recorded which). The CDR3 runs from the conserved cysteine through the conserved F or W. Fields, in order: clone size, CDR3 length, D gene, V gene, J gene, CDR3 DNA, CDR3 protein. The D gene is left open where the match is weak. Rows give clone size only sometimes, using once, few, many, or a class for an expanded clone.

clone_size: many
cdr3_length: 16
d_call: TRBD2
v_call: TRBV5-1
j_call: TRBJ2-3
cdr3_nt: TGCGCCAGCAGCTCGTCGACTAGCGGTAGCACAGATACGCAGTATTTT
cdr3_aa: CASSSSTSGSTDTQYF

clone_size: many
cdr3_length: 11
d_call: NA
v_call: TRBV18
j_call: TRBJ2-5
cdr3_nt: TGTGCCAGCTCGACCGGGACTCCACAGTACTTC
cdr3_aa: CASSTGTPQYF

clone_size: few
cdr3_length: 13
d_call: NA
v_call: TRBV5-1
j_call: TRBJ2-1
cdr3_nt: TGCGCCAGCAGATCGGGGTACTACAATGAGCAGTTCTTC
cdr3_aa: CASRSGYYNEQFF

clone_size: few
cdr3_length: 16
d_call: NA
v_call: TRBV14
j_call: TRBJ2-1
cdr3_nt: TGTGCCAGCAGCCAAGTCCAACAGGGCCCAGGCAATGAGCAGTTCTTC
cdr3_aa: CASSQVQQGPGNEQFF

clone_size: many
cdr3_length: 15
d_call: TRBD1
v_call: TRBV7-8
j_call: TRBJ2-7
cdr3_nt: TGTGCCAGCAGCAGAGACAGGGGGCTAACCTACGAGCAGTACTTC
cdr3_aa: CASSRDRGLTYEQYF

clone_size: NA
cdr3_length: 13
d_call: NA
v_call: TRBV10-3
j_call: TRBJ1-3
cdr3_nt: TGTGCCATCAGTGGGACAGCTGGAAACACCATATATTTT
cdr3_aa: CAISGTAGNTIYF

clone_size: many
cdr3_length: 14
d_call: NA
v_call: TRBV6-6
j_call: TRBJ1-1
cdr3_nt: TGTGCCAGCCGGGGATCCTCAGGGGTAGGCGAAGCTTTCTTT
cdr3_aa: CASRGSSGVGEAFF

clone_size: NA
cdr3_length: 13
d_call: NA
v_call: TRBV7-3
j_call: TRBJ1-1
cdr3_nt: TGTGCCAGCAGCAACACCCCTAACGGCGAAGCTTTCTTT
cdr3_aa: CASSNTPNGEAFF

clone_size: many
cdr3_length: 15
d_call: NA
v_call: TRBV6-6
j_call: TRBJ1-1
cdr3_nt: TGTGCCAGCAGTTACGCGGGAGGGCTGGGATCTGAAGCTTTCTTT
cdr3_aa: CASSYAGGLGSEAFF

clone_size: NA
cdr3_length: 12
d_call: TRBD2
v_call: TRBV6-1
j_call: TRBJ2-1
cdr3_nt: TGTGCCAGCAAGAAGTGGGGGGGTGAGCAGTTCTTC
cdr3_aa: CASKKWGGEQFF

clone_size: few
cdr3_length: 14
d_call: NA
v_call: TRBV11-2
j_call: TRBJ2-7
cdr3_nt: TGTGCCAGCAGCTTAGATCGCCAGGTCCACGAGCAGTACTTC
cdr3_aa: CASSLDRQVHEQYF

clone_size: many
cdr3_length: 17
d_call: NA
v_call: TRBV28
j_call: TRBJ1-2
cdr3_nt: TGTGCCAGCAGTTTAGGGATTGATGGTTATTATGCCTATGGCTACACCTTC
cdr3_aa: CASSLGIDGYYAYGYTF

clone_size: many
cdr3_length: 11
d_call: NA
v_call: TRBV7-9
j_call: TRBJ1-4
cdr3_nt: TGTGCCAGCACAAGAGGTGAAAAACTGTTTTTT
cdr3_aa: CASTRGEKLFF

clone_size: many
cdr3_length: 15
d_call: TRBD1
v_call: TRBV20-1
j_call: TRBJ2-2
cdr3_nt: TGCAGTGCTAGGGCCCGGACAGGGGCGGACGGGGAGCTGTTTTTT
cdr3_aa: CSARARTGADGELFF

clone_size: few
cdr3_length: 9
d_call: NA
v_call: TRBV10-1
j_call: TRBJ2-3
cdr3_nt: TGCGCCAGCCGGGATACGCAGTATTTT
cdr3_aa: CASRDTQYF

clone_size: NA
cdr3_length: 15
d_call: TRBD2
v_call: TRBV2
j_call: TRBJ2-3
cdr3_nt: TGTGCCAGCAGCTCTAGCGGGAGGGAGTGGGATACGCAGTATTTT
cdr3_aa: CASSSSGREWDTQYF

clone_size: many
cdr3_length: 15
d_call: TRBD2
v_call: TRBV7-9
j_call: TRBJ2-4
cdr3_nt: TGTGCCAGCAGCCGGATTCGGGGGGGCGAATACATTCAGTACTTC
cdr3_aa: CASSRIRGGEYIQYF

clone_size: few
cdr3_length: 15
d_call: NA
v_call: TRBV4-1
j_call: TRBJ2-5
cdr3_nt: TGCGCCAGCAGCCAAGACCGGGACTCCCAAGAGACCCAGTACTTC
cdr3_aa: CASSQDRDSQETQYF

clone_size: NA
cdr3_length: 16
d_call: NA
v_call: TRBV7-9
j_call: TRBJ1-5
cdr3_nt: TGTGCCAGCAGCTTAGGAGGGGCCGGTGGCAATCAGCCCCAGCATTTT
cdr3_aa: CASSLGGAGGNQPQHF

clone_size: many
cdr3_length: 14
d_call: NA
v_call: TRBV12-3/TRBV12-4
j_call: TRBJ2-7
cdr3_nt: TGTGCCAGCAGTACCAGGGGATTGTCCTACGAGCAGTACTTC
cdr3_aa: CASSTRGLSYEQYF

clone_size: few
cdr3_length: 16
d_call: TRBD2
v_call: TRBV5-4
j_call: TRBJ2-1
cdr3_nt: TGTGCCAGCAGCGTCACCAGCGGGGGGGCCTACAATGAGCAGTTCTTC
cdr3_aa: CASSVTSGGAYNEQFF

clone_size: many
cdr3_length: 11
d_call: NA
v_call: TRBV7-8
j_call: TRBJ2-3
cdr3_nt: TGTGCCAGCAGCTTGGGTGGGGACAAGTATTTT
cdr3_aa: CASSLGGDKYF

clone_size: few
cdr3_length: 19
d_call: TRBD2
v_call: TRBV6-6
j_call: TRBJ2-1
cdr3_nt: TGTGCCAGCAGTCCCGGACTAGCGGGAGGACAATCCTCCTACAATGAGCAGTTCTTC
cdr3_aa: CASSPGLAGGQSSYNEQFF

clone_size: many
cdr3_length: 12
d_call: NA
v_call: TRBV5-6
j_call: TRBJ2-7
cdr3_nt: TGTGCCAGCAGCTTGGCCAGCTACGAGCAGTACTTC
cdr3_aa: CASSLASYEQYF

clone_size: many
cdr3_length: 13
d_call: NA
v_call: TRBV29-1
j_call: TRBJ1-1
cdr3_nt: TGCAGCACTAATCGGGACATGAACACTGAAGCTTTCTTT
cdr3_aa: CSTNRDMNTEAFF